The rows below give T cell receptor beta chains drawn from one sample of a study of CD8 T cells in ankylosing spondylitis. Each CDR3 protein is one row after TCRdb ran MiXCR on the 5' RACE reads. Here the sample spans 300,000 to 400,000 distinct CDR3 sequences, around a tenth being singletons. Sequencing was done on a sample of blood, either unsorted or a sorted T cell fraction (not recorded which). These receptors were collected from a female donor with ankylosing spondylitis or in good health (not recorded which). CDR3s include the opening cysteine and the closing phenylalanine or tryptophan. A D gene is named only where the DNA matches it firmly. Clone size is shown for a subset of rows, as once, few, many or a class of expanded clone.

TRBV20-1,TRBD2,many,TRBJ2-3,TGCAGTGCTAGAGAGGCTACTAGCGGGGGGTACACAGATACGCAGTATTTT,CSAREATSGGYTDTQYF
TRBV7-9,-,-,TRBJ2-1,TGTGCCAGCAGCTTAACTAATTCTCCCTACAATGAGCAGTTCTTC,CASSLTNSPYNEQFF
TRBV6-1,-,-,TRBJ2-3,TGTGCCAGCAGTCCTCGCGGGACGAGGGCAGATACGCAGTATTTT,CASSPRGTRADTQYF
TRBV6-6,-,many,TRBJ1-3,TGTGCCAGCCGCCGGGAAAACACCATATATTTT,CASRRENTIYF
TRBV20-1,TRBD2,many,TRBJ2-1,TGCAGTGCTAGAGGAGGGCGGGGGGGAAATGAGCAGTTCTTC,CSARGGRGGNEQFF
TRBV6-1,TRBD1,few,TRBJ2-1,TGTGCCAGCAGCTCAACTACAGGGGCGAGCTCCTACAATGAGCAGTTCTTC,CASSSTTGASSYNEQFF
TRBV12-3/TRBV12-4,-,many,TRBJ2-1,TGTGCCAGCAGTCCCCTAGCTGGCGAGCAGTTCTTC,CASSPLAGEQFF
TRBV16,-,many,TRBJ1-2,TGTGCCAGCAGCCAACGGGGGGCCAACTATGGCTACACCTTC,CASSQRGANYGYTF
TRBV20-1,TRBD2,many,TRBJ2-1,TGCAGTGCTCAGACTAGCGGCAGGCCCGCTGAGCAGTTCTTC,CSAQTSGRPAEQFF
TRBV6-1,-,few,TRBJ2-1,TGTGCCAGCATCTCAGACGGGATCCTACTGGGCCATGAGCAGTTCTTC,CASISDGILLGHEQFF
TRBV28,-,many,TRBJ2-1,TGTGCCAGCAGTTTGTCGATAGTCTCCTATGAGCAGTTCTTC,CASSLSIVSYEQFF
TRBV7-7,-,-,TRBJ1-4,TGTGCTAGCAGCTTAGGTGTGCTGCAACCTAATGAAAAACTGTTTTTT,CASSLGVLQPNEKLFF
TRBV20-1,-,many,TRBJ2-7,TGCAGTGCTCCCCAGCAGGTCTTCCTCTACGAGCAGTACTTC,CSAPQQVFLYEQYF
TRBV5-1,-,many,TRBJ2-1,TGCGCCAGCAGGGAATTCCAGGGAGATGAGCAGTTCTTC,CASREFQGDEQFF
TRBV6-5,-,many,TRBJ1-1,TGTGCCAGCAGTTACTCCTTCGGGGTGAGAGGGTTGAACACTGAAGCTTTCTTT,CASSYSFGVRGLNTEAFF
TRBV7-3,-,many,TRBJ1-2,TGTGCCAGCAGCCGACCCTCCGGGGTAGGCTACACCTTC,CASSRPSGVGYTF
TRBV28,-,many,TRBJ1-4,TGTGCCAGCAGAGGGACTCCCAATGAAAAACTGTTTTTT,CASRGTPNEKLFF
TRBV20-1,TRBD1,-,TRBJ1-5,TGCAGTGCTAGAGATGCAGGACAGGGGTTCGATCAGCCCCAGCATTTT,CSARDAGQGFDQPQHF
TRBV25-1,-,few,TRBJ2-5,TGTGCCAGCAGTGAACACTCCCTGGAGACCCAGTACTTC,CASSEHSLETQYF
TRBV20-1,-,few,TRBJ2-3,TGCAGTGCTAGAGGGCGGGCATACACAGATACGCAGTATTTT,CSARGRAYTDTQYF
TRBV20-1,-,many,TRBJ2-7,TGCAGTGCGAGGTCAGGACTTACCTACGAGCAGTACTTC,CSARSGLTYEQYF
TRBV20-1,TRBD2,few,TRBJ2-1,TGCAGTGCGTACCCCGGACTAGCGGCGAGGAATGAGCAGTTCTTC,CSAYPGLAARNEQFF
TRBV5-1,-,few,TRBJ2-2,TGCGCCAGCGCCTCCCGGAGCTCCAACACCGGGGAGCTGTTTTTT,CASASRSSNTGELFF
TRBV20-1,-,-,TRBJ2-3,TGCAGTGCCACCAAAAGTGGGGAAAGCACAGATACGCAGTATTTT,CSATKSGESTDTQYF
TRBV5-1,-,-,TRBJ2-6,TGCGCCAGCAGCCGCGGAGACAGTCGTCCATCAGGGGCCAACGTCCTGACTTTC,CASSRGDSRPSGANVLTF
TRBV7-6,-,few,TRBJ2-1,TGTGCCAGCAGCCCCGGGCCCTCCTACAATGAGCAGTTCTTC,CASSPGPSYNEQFF
TRBV10-3,-,many,TRBJ1-1,TGTGCCATACAAGATATGTTGAACACTGAAGCTTTCTTT,CAIQDMLNTEAFF
TRBV10-2,-,many,TRBJ1-1,TGCGCCAGTCACACGAACACTGAAGCTTTCTTT,CASHTNTEAFF
TRBV12-3/TRBV12-4,-,-,TRBJ1-4,TGTGCCAGCAGTTATCCTAGGGGGGGGACTAATGAAAGACTGTTTTTT,CASSYPRGGTNERLFF
TRBV18,TRBD1,-,TRBJ2-1,TGTGCCAGCTCCCAAGGACAGGGGCTATACAATGAGCAGTTCTTC,CASSQGQGLYNEQFF
TRBV20-1,TRBD2,few,TRBJ2-3,TGCGCAACTAGCGAGAGCACAGATACGCAGTATTTT,CATSESTDTQYF
TRBV10-3,-,many,TRBJ2-1,TGTGCCATCGGTCAGGTGAGCTCCTACAATGAGCAGTTCTTC,CAIGQVSSYNEQFF
TRBV3-1,TRBD1,-,TRBJ2-2,TGTGCCAGCAGCCGAGAACGACAGGGGGTCACCGGGGAGCTGTTTTTT,CASSRERQGVTGELFF
TRBV10-3,-,many,TRBJ2-1,TGTGCCATCAGTGAGAAGCCCCCTAGTATGGATGAGCAGTTCTTC,CAISEKPPSMDEQFF
TRBV24-1,-,many,TRBJ2-1,TGTGCCACCAGCCCCGACAGGAAAAATGAGCAGTTCTTC,CATSPDRKNEQFF
TRBV7-9,TRBD1,few,TRBJ1-1,TGTGCCAGCAGCTTAGAGCGGACAGGGATCCCTGAAGCTTTCTTT,CASSLERTGIPEAFF
TRBV7-3,-,few,TRBJ2-3,TGTGCCAGCAGCTTAAATCTGGCGGGCACAGATACGCAGTATTTT,CASSLNLAGTDTQYF
TRBV2,-,-,TRBJ2-7,TGTGCCAGCGCAGATTTGGACGAGCAGTACTTC,CASADLDEQYF
TRBV3-1,TRBD2,many,TRBJ2-1,TGTGCCAGCAGCCAAGATCCGGCTAGCGGGAATGAGCAGTTCTTC,CASSQDPASGNEQFF
TRBV5-1,-,many,TRBJ2-3,TGCGCCAGCAGCCGGACGGACTCCCCCCCGCAGTATTTT,CASSRTDSPPQYF
TRBV7-8,-,few,TRBJ1-5,TGTGCCAGCAGTATAGCCGGGGGGTCGCAGCCCCAGCATTTT,CASSIAGGSQPQHF
TRBV20-1,TRBD1,many,TRBJ1-4,TGCAGTGCCGAGGACAGGGTGTTGCGGGAAAAACTGTTTTTT,CSAEDRVLREKLFF
TRBV20-1,TRBD2,few,TRBJ2-7,TGCAGTGCTAGAGGAGGGACTAGCGGGAGGGCCGCCTACGAGCAGTACTTC,CSARGGTSGRAAYEQYF
TRBV7-6,TRBD1,-,TRBJ2-1,TGTGCCAGCAGCTTAGGCCCGGGACAGCTCTACAATGAGCAGTTCTTC,CASSLGPGQLYNEQFF
TRBV7-3,-,-,TRBJ2-1,TGTGCCAGCAGCACCCAAAGCTGGGAGCAGTTCTTC,CASSTQSWEQFF
TRBV20-1,-,-,TRBJ2-7,TGCAGTGCTAGAGATTCGGGGCGGGACGGATCAGGCCACGAGCAGTACTTC,CSARDSGRDGSGHEQYF
TRBV29-1,TRBD2,few,TRBJ2-7,TGCAGCGTTAAGGGCGGGGGGGAGTACTACGAGCAGTACTTC,CSVKGGGEYYEQYF
TRBV5-6,TRBD2,many,TRBJ2-3,TGTGCCAGCAGCCTGCGAGCGGGGGTCACAGATACGCAGTATTTT,CASSLRAGVTDTQYF
TRBV27,TRBD1,many,TRBJ2-1,TGTGCCAGCAGTTCCAACCCGGGACAGGGGGCCTACAATGAGCAGTTCTTC,CASSSNPGQGAYNEQFF
TRBV12-5,-,many,TRBJ2-2,TGTGCTAGTGGTTTGGTACGGCAGGGTACACCCGGGGAGCTGTTTTTT,CASGLVRQGTPGELFF
TRBV30,-,-,TRBJ1-3,TGTGCCTGGAGTGTACTCGGTGGCTCTGGAAACACCATATATTTT,CAWSVLGGSGNTIYF
TRBV5-5,-,-,TRBJ2-1,TGTGCCAGCAGCTTGGCGGGGGCGGGGAACTACAATGAGCAGTTCTTC,CASSLAGAGNYNEQFF
TRBV7-2,TRBD2,many,TRBJ2-1,TGTGCCAGCAGCTGGACTAGTTACAATGAGCAGTTCTTC,CASSWTSYNEQFF
TRBV20-1,TRBD2,many,TRBJ2-3,TGCAGTGCTAGCGCTCTAGCGGGGGGTTATGGTACGCAGTATTTT,CSASALAGGYGTQYF
TRBV7-9,-,many,TRBJ2-7,TGTGCCAGCAGTTTTACATACGAGCAGTACTTC,CASSFTYEQYF